This T cell receptor beta chain is from a study of PD-L1 blockade in urothelial cancer (dated by TCRdb to about 2017). In the study overall: All patients started therapy around 2014 and received atezolizumab 1,200 mg intravenously every 3 weeks. About 85% of the roughly 29 patients were identified as males with urothelial cancer of bladder origin, and a prior smoking history was reported by 18 of 29 patients. An ECOG performance status of 0 or 1 was recorded for the patients, and 0 to 3 prior chemotherapy regimens had been received by the patients. Blood samples were analyzed at two time points: 3 weeks after treatment start (second dose) and 6 weeks after treatment start. A median of roughly 140,000 T cells and just over 80,000 unique TCRs was obtained from blood samples, and a median clonality of 0.080 was observed. The study, an exploratory multi-omic analysis, examined somatic, immune and clinical correlates of response to PD-L1 blockade with atezolizumab in urothelial cancer. Pretreatment tumor samples, along with matched peripheral blood collected serially before and after atezolizumab treatment, underwent TCR sequencing. Durable clinical benefit was defined as progression-free survival longer than 6 months, and TCR features were also tested against progression-free and overall survival. Whole exome sequencing and RNA sequencing of pretreatment tumors were performed alongside TCR sequencing in the same patients. Durable clinical benefit was achieved by nine patients but not by the remaining 20. Some 30 patients had pretreatment blood TCR-seq, 24 had at least one posttreatment blood collection, and 24 had tumor TCR-seq. On the study overall, not on this receptor specifically: Patients with durable benefit showed greater expansion of tumor-associated TCR clones in peripheral blood 3 weeks after starting treatment (n ≈ 21, p = 0.022). Small sample size (n ≈ 29) and many exploratory analyses mean the results are intended to be hypothesis-generating. Improved progression-free and overall survival was found to be associated with pretreatment peripheral blood TCR clonality below the median.

Looking up the germline V gene yields CDR1 SGHRS and CDR2 YFSETQ. The CDR3, cysteine through phenylalanine, is 14 amino acids long. Solely the CDR3 DNA is kept, with 42 bases framed from the first base. Clipping removes 4 bases from V and 6 bases from J, with 10 as the unmatched junction base count. In the paper's terms, the time point label means: peripheral blood 6 weeks after treatment start. The cohort comprised around 31 patients with locally advanced or metastatic urothelial carcinoma treated at Memorial Sloan Kettering on a trial protocol. Peripheral blood mononuclear cells were collected pretreatment and during treatment, with between 1 and 8 total time points per patient. The Qiagen DNeasy Blood extraction kit was used to purify genomic DNA from total PBMCs and tumor samples. PBMCs were collected pretreatment and during treatment, and were isolated and stored as previously described. Notes on this clone: Its recognized antigen is unknown. The input lacks base qualities; no much larger clone sits a single base away.

To estimate absolute template abundance from read counts, synthetic TCR analog templates were spiked into each PCR. The immunoSEQ assay was used to amplify TCRbeta CDR3 regions from genomic DNA with bias-controlled V and J gene primers. Rearranged TCRbeta segments were sequenced at approximately 20X coverage. The study's processing was this. Sequencing errors were corrected by clustering, and CDR3s were annotated against IMGT so that V, D and J genes could be assigned. Out-of-frame and stop-codon sequences were excluded, and only productive TCRbeta rearrangements were used in downstream analyses. Clonality was calculated as one minus the Shannon entropy normalized by the log of the number of unique productive sequences. Fisher's exact test with Benjamini-Hochberg correction, at a threshold of adjusted p below 0.01, was used to find clones that differed between time points or between blood and tumor. In TCRdb, the immuneACCESS table is reduced to in-frame sequences with V and J assigned. These tables do not hold every clone; where another copy was compared, an unresolved V gene accounts for under half, and the others remain unexplained. V, J and clone size were drawn from that table, and D and trimming were deduced from the DNA. This sample gives 100,000 to 150,000 clones in total; about 84% of them show up just once. Of the sample, 2.4% is held by the ten largest clones.

The source was PBMCs, collected around atezolizumab (anti-PD-L1) treatment. This receptor chain uses TRBV5-1 and TRBJ2-7; TRBD1 aligns with 7 central bases. This clonotype originated in a man aged 45-65 years with urothelial cancer. The CDR3: CASSPRQGIGEQYF. The nucleotide sequence reads TGCGCCAGCAGCCCGAGACAGGGTATAGGCGAGCAGTACTTC.